This T cell receptor beta chain was profiled in a study of CD8 T cells in ankylosing spondylitis. Study-level findings and limits: Certain motif variants had earlier appeared in reactive arthritis synovial fluid and blood. There was a TCR beta motif, made of eight highly homologous variants, that appeared characteristic of ankylosing spondylitis blood. It was reported that disease-linked clones were significantly enriched in matched ankylosing spondylitis synovial fluid.

Making the TCR beta libraries involved quantitative 5'-RACE with molecular barcodes. TCRdb passed the 5' RACE reads through MiXCR, listing each CDR3 protein once. Counted here are roughly 100,000 distinct CDR3 sequences, around 24% occurring once; the ten biggest clones make up 9% to 15%. The V gene's germline CDR1 is SGHNT and CDR2 YYREEE (reference sequence). The CDR3 is 14 amino acids. Trimming removed 3 bases from V and 4 bases from J, with 14 bases in between. Concerning this clonotype: Its cognate antigen is unknown.

The material sequenced was synovial fluid, either unsorted or a sorted T cell fraction (not recorded which). The source is a male donor with ankylosing spondylitis. The chain recombines TRBV5-4 with TRBJ2-7, with D tentatively TRBD1 or TRBD2 (5 bases each). The CDR3 sequence is CASSSDSWGYEQYF. CDR3 coding DNA: TGTGCCAGCAGCTCTGACAGTTGGGGGTACGAGCAGTACTTC.